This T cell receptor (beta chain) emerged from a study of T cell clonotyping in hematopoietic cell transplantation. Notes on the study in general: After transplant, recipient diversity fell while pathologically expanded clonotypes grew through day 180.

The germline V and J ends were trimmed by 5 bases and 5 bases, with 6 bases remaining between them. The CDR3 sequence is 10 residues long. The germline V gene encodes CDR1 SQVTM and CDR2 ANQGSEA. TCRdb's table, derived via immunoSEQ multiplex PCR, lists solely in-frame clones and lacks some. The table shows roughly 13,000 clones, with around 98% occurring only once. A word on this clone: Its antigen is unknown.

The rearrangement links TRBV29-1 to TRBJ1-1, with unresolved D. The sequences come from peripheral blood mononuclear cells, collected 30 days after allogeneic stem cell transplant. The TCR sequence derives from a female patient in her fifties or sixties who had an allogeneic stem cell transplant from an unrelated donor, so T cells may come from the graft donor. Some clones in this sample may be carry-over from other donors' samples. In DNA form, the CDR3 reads TGCAGCGTTTCGAGGACTGAAGCTTTCTTT. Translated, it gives CSVSRTEAFF.